This T cell receptor beta chain emerged from a study of beta chain features in type 1 diabetes. Study-level background: Investigators examined 85 million to 110 million sorted cells across all samples. Study-wide results and caveats: VDJ junctions from patients with type 1 diabetes contained fewer insertions and more deletions. People with Type 1 diabetes carried modestly yet significantly shorter TCRB CDR3s in all four CD4+ subsets.

Concerning this clone itself: As yet, its antigen is unknown.

The CDR3 contains 13 residues. Germline-derived CDR1 and CDR2 are GTSNPN and SVGIG (reference sequence). V was pared by 5 bases and J by 4 bases, with 15 bases between. Isolated RNA was reverse transcribed in full, so expressed TCRB transcripts were sequenced. Repertoires were generated with immunoSEQ multiplex PCR, while TCRdb's copy carries only in-frame clones and drops some. The repertoire holds around 150,000 clones, 6.5% to 8.5% seen once, with around 0.5% in the top ten. Cell sorting via CD45RO/CCR7/CD25/CD127/CD95/CD27 was performed to obtain CD4+ naive, central memory, regulatory and stem cell-like memory cells.

The chain joins TRBV30 to TRBJ2-7; D possibly corresponds to TRBD1 (5 bases). This sequence originates from a young woman with type 1 diabetes. The sample was central memory CD4+ T cells from blood. CDR3 nucleotides: TGTGCCTGGCAACAACAGGACGGTTACGAGCAGTACTTC. Protein: CAWQQQDGYEQYF.